This T cell receptor (beta chain) comes out of a study of cytomegalovirus exposure and HLA in healthy donors (dated by TCRdb to about 2017). About the investigation overall: An earlier analysis of approximately 640 of the donors reported about 250 Gb of sequence data and 117 million unique TCR beta sequences from about 179 million T cells. An early release covering roughly 580 HLA-typed donors comprised about 320 gigabases of sequencing data and 85 million to 100 million unique TCR sequences. Among the roughly 370 genotyped donors, roughly 80% belonged to the genetic ancestry cluster associated with self-reported Caucasian donors. The aim of the study was to test whether cataloging public T cell receptors could identify signatures of past pathogen exposure. The study used immunosequencing to profile the T cell repertoires of approximately 640 subjects and linked those repertoires to cytomegalovirus serostatus. Besides the first cohort of more than 650 subjects, a separate validation cohort made up of over a hundred different subjects was used. High-throughput TCR immunosequencing, statistical association of individual TCRs with disease status, and machine learning were combined to predict cytomegalovirus infection status. To study patterns of TCR occurrence, a later analysis re-analyzed previously published TCR beta repertoires from 650 to 750 donors and added high-resolution HLA genotyping. In the later analysis, no new phenotypic data were used to find candidate immune exposures; instead, reliance was placed on TCR beta sequences and their occurrence across donors. In an earlier analysis of 587 of the donors, high-throughput TCR beta sequencing was used to judge whether each TCR beta V gene segment behaved as functional or pseudogenic. Donor age, sex, ethnicity and CMV serostatus were compiled together with the repertoire data. A later genetic analysis used genome-wide SNP genotypes for about 65% of the 666 donors, treating that subset as a discovery cohort. Every discovery cohort repertoire had been produced on one sequencing platform. HLA typing covered class I and class II loci at four-digit resolution. Typing coverage varied by locus: roughly 620-630 donors for A, B, C, DRB1 and DQB1; around 560 for DQA1; more than 600 for DPA1; more than 450 for DPB1. Because of strong linkage in the cohort, five DR-DQ haplotypes were treated as single units for association and clustering. Across around 400 genotyped donors of the cohort, an average of about 220,000 unique TCR beta nucleotide sequences per donor were sequenced, and roughly 20% of those sequences were non-productive. Study-level results and caveats: In a later analysis, HLA-associated TCR beta chains showed more clonal expansion and lower generation probabilities than non-associated chains that were equally common. Some IMGT-functional V segments, including TRBV6-2 and TRBV6-3, could not be told apart with the 87-base-pair reads, so those segments were excluded. About 15 rarely observed V segments, including chromosome 9 orphons, were excluded from the earlier analysis of several hundred of the donors because counts were too low. The classifier was reported to diagnose cytomegalovirus status with high specificity and sensitivity in both the original and validation cohorts. Across donors, most TCR sequences were observed very rarely, whereas some public TCRs were present in many individuals. Because HLA typing was unavailable for some donors at each locus, only the typed subset was used in association tests. The cohort was sequenced for TCR beta chains only, and without alpha or paired-chain data the features that could be detected were limited. According to a later analysis, parvovirus B19, influenza, CMV and Epstein-Barr virus appeared linked to several top co-occurrence clusters. At a false discovery rate of 0.05, a later analysis linked 15,000 to 20,000 TCR beta sequences to specific HLA alleles. In a later analysis, TCR association rates were found to vary across HLA loci, with the most associated TCRs seen for DRB1 alleles and the fewest for HLA-C alleles. When HLA alleles, especially DR and DQ, strongly co-occurred, TCR associations were difficult to assign to individual alleles. Linkage disequilibrium might explain the correlated functional status among segregating V segments, but an unknown experimental factor could not be excluded. The authors suggested that the approach could potentially be generalized to other disease states and immunological phenotypes. A later genetic analysis associated a missense DCLRE1C variant with V-gene and J-gene trimming of TCR beta chains, and an independent cohort replicated the association. The study gave a list of about 160 TCR beta chains associated with cytomegalovirus. A cluster of highly shared sequence variants was judged likely to represent a technical artifact of the sequencing pipeline. Presence/absence analyses assumed roughly uniform sequencing depth across donors, an assumption that may not hold. The only immune exposure information available for the cohort was CMV serostatus. In an earlier analysis of fewer than 750 of the donors, most TCR beta V segments were observed in productive rearrangements about 87% or about 30% of the time, broadly matching IMGT annotations. Compared with the roughly 670-donor mean, donors in an Asian-associated ancestry cluster had fewer N-insertions in productive TCRs, according to a later genetic analysis. Most CMV-associated TCR beta chains appeared to be HLA-restricted in a later analysis, and the HLA associations seemed to be driven largely by CMV exposure. A further reported finding was that TCR beta sequences accurately predicted the HLA-A and HLA-B alleles for most subjects in the first cohort. In vitro tests confirmed that three of the cytomegalovirus-associated TCR beta chains recognize cytomegalovirus antigens.

In total, approximately 610 healthy bone marrow donors made up the cohort. Cohort members were all nominally healthy when sampled, although unrecorded immune exposures were likely present. The donor was CMV seronegative and was included in the group of about 350 seronegative cohort members. Every donor gave a peripheral blood sample, and the peripheral blood mononuclear cells from that sample were used for TCR beta sequencing. Genomic DNA extraction from the blood cell samples was performed with the Qiagen DNeasy Blood Extraction Kit. As for this clone: No antigen is known for it. Base qualities are not at hand, and no much larger clone is one base apart.

Receptors were amplified or captured by the immunoSEQ multiplex PCR assay. A mixture of 60 forward primers for TCR Vbeta segments and 13 reverse primers for TCR Jbeta segments was used in the multiplex PCR. The CDR3 region of rearranged TCR beta genes was amplified from genomic DNA with a multiplex PCR assay. The amplified TCR beta libraries were sequenced on the Illumina HiSeq System as 87-base-pair reads. On the study's bioinformatics: In a later analysis, tens of millions of unique TCR beta chains were counted across the approximately 670 repertoires, and around 10 million of these chains were shared by at least two donors. Raw reads were error-corrected and collapsed into unique sequences by a nearest-neighbor algorithm in which closely related sequences were merged to remove PCR and sequencing errors. V, D and J gene segments were assigned by aligning CDR3 sequences to IMGT reference sequences. For a sequence to be retained, at least a six-nucleotide match to both a V gene segment and a J gene segment was required. A rearrangement was called productive if the CDR3 had no stop codons and remained in frame with V and J, and every other rearrangement was called non-productive. Following IMGT convention, CDR3 was defined as the stretch from the second conserved V-encoded cysteine up to the conserved J-encoded phenylalanine. Sequences without an unambiguous match to a single V gene segment were excluded from the earlier analysis of several hundred of the donors. In an earlier analysis of several hundred of the donors, a V segment was called functional when productive rearrangements were above 56.7%, and segregating when the standard deviation between donors exceeded 5%. A statistical classification framework was developed to diagnose cytomegalovirus status using the catalog of TCR beta chain sequences. In a later analysis, TCR nucleotide sequences were compared against IMGT/GENE-DB human TR gene sequences so that V and J genes could be assigned. A later analysis assigned CDR3 sequences and most-parsimonious VDJ recombination scenarios with the TCRdist pipeline. In a later analysis, each TCR beta chain was defined by its CDR3 amino acid sequence together with its V-gene family, and reads lacking a unique V-gene family were excluded. A later analysis removed 500 to 650 highly shared, low-generation-probability nucleotide sequences to deal with suspected cross-contamination and a sequencing artifact. For each public chain, a later analysis derived a clonal expansion index from normalized ranks of inferred template counts within each repertoire. A later analysis computed generation probabilities with a VDJ recombination model fitted to out-of-frame rearrangements, and checked the results against IGoR. In a later analysis, hypergeometric tests were used to score TCR-TCR, TCR-HLA and TCR-CMV co-occurrence, with a repertoire-size bias correction applied to TCR pairs. A later analysis estimated false discovery rates by permuting HLA or CMV assignments 20 times. A later analysis grouped co-occurring TCRs with DBSCAN, adding TCRdist sequence similarity when clustering within HLA-allele-positive subsets. Repertoires with fewer than 30,000 or more than 120,000 public chains were left out of co-occurrence clustering, as were several repertoires with anomalous nucleotide sharing. Held by TCRdb, this immuneACCESS table contains in-frame sequences only and omits some clones. Under half of the omission traces to an unresolved V gene where checked; the cause of the rest is unknown. Clonal size and the V and J genes are those of that table, whereas D and trimming came from the DNA. Within this sample are about 210,000 clones, with roughly 90% of them counted one time only. Less than 1.3% of the sample is in the top ten clones.

The CDR3 covers 14 residues, taking in both the cysteine and the phenylalanine. Of all the DNA, just the CDR3 is kept, 42 bases in frame from base 1. From the germline V gene, CDR1 is SGDLS and CDR2 is YYNGEE. V drops 0 bases and J drops 3 bases, leaving 9 bases in between. The rearranged segments are TRBV9 and TRBJ2-5; a tentative D call is TRBD1 (6 bases match). The sample comprised PBMCs. The sequence derives from a boy between 2 and 10 years old in good health and CMV-seronegative. The DNA is TGTGCCAGCAGCGTAGATCCAGGGGAAGAGACCCAGTACTTC. Its protein product is CASSVDPGEETQYF.